The rows below give T cell receptor beta chains drawn from one sample of a study of T cell repertoires in cytomegalovirus infection. TCRdb used MiXCR to reprocess the reads, holding one entry per CDR3 protein. The table shows about 330,000 distinct CDR3 sequences, with around 9.5% occurring only once. Material for sequencing was PBMCs. These receptors came from a human donor in good health (CMV status not recorded). Some clones in this sample may be carry-over from other donors' samples. Each CDR3 is given with its conserved first and last residue. D genes are given only for firm matches. Rows may omit the clone size; those that give it use once, few, many or a size class.

NA	TRBD2	TRBV4-1	16	TRBJ2-1	CASSQDGAGAHNEQFF	TGCGCCAGCAGCCAAGATGGAGCGGGGGCACACAATGAGCAGTTCTTC
NA	NA	TRBV12-3/TRBV12-4	13	TRBJ1-5	CASSMDSLRPQHF	TGTGCCAGCAGCATGGACAGCTTACGGCCCCAGCATTTT
few	TRBD2	TRBV12-3/TRBV12-4	16	TRBJ2-4	CASRGGVGEAKNIQYF	TGTGCCAGCAGGGGAGGGGTGGGGGAGGCCAAAAACATTCAGTACTTC
NA	NA	TRBV12-3/TRBV12-4	15	TRBJ1-3	CASSLGFGSGNTIYF	TGTGCCAGCAGTTTAGGGTTCGGCTCTGGAAACACCATATATTTT
NA	NA	TRBV6-6	14	TRBJ1-4	CASSYGTTNEKLFF	TGTGCCAGCAGTTACGGGACAACTAATGAAAAACTGTTTTTT
NA	TRBD1	TRBV20-1	16	TRBJ1-6	CSAISPRDRVNSPLHF	TGCAGTGCTATTTCCCCCCGGGACAGGGTTAATTCACCCCTCCACTTT
NA	NA	TRBV7-9	14	TRBJ1-4	CASSVPATNEKLFF	TGTGCCAGCAGCGTCCCAGCAACTAATGAAAAACTGTTTTTT
NA	TRBD2	TRBV6-6	14	TRBJ2-1	CASSPKGLASEQFF	TGTGCCAGCAGTCCTAAGGGACTAGCGTCTGAGCAGTTCTTC
few	TRBD2	TRBV6-1	15	TRBJ2-1	CASSKTSGSYNEQFF	TGTGCCAGCAGCAAGACTAGCGGATCTTACAATGAGCAGTTCTTC
few	NA	TRBV7-2	12	TRBJ1-2	CASSAPGGGYTF	TGTGCCAGCAGCGCCCCAGGAGGTGGCTACACCTTC
few	NA	TRBV19	13	TRBJ1-5	CASKRGLGQPQHF	TGTGCCAGTAAGCGGGGACTGGGACAGCCCCAGCATTTT
NA	NA	TRBV4-3	16	TRBJ2-2	CASSQDLLAGTGELFF	TGCGCCAGCAGCCAAGATCTTTTGGCAGGCACCGGGGAGCTGTTTTTT
NA	NA	TRBV12-3/TRBV12-4	15	TRBJ2-3	CASSFSASRRDTQYF	TGTGCCAGCAGTTTTTCGGCTAGTCGACGCGATACGCAGTATTTT
few	TRBD1	TRBV12-3/TRBV12-4	16	TRBJ1-5	CASSTTGQGAGQPQHF	TGTGCCAGCAGCACTACAGGGCAGGGGGCGGGTCAGCCCCAGCATTTT
NA	NA	TRBV30	12	TRBJ1-1	CAWIPSTVQAFF	TGTGCCTGGATTCCTTCGACAGTCCAGGCTTTCTTT
many	NA	TRBV6-5	13	TRBJ2-1	CASSYSNRNEQFF	TGTGCCAGCAGTTACTCGAACCGCAATGAGCAGTTCTTC
many	NA	TRBV7-9	14	TRBJ2-3	CASSFGTGTDTQYF	TGTGCCAGCAGCTTTGGTACAGGCACAGATACGCAGTATTTT
NA	TRBD1	TRBV6-6	15	TRBJ2-1	CASSGRDRGRDEQFF	TGTGCCAGCAGTGGCCGGGACAGGGGGCGTGATGAGCAGTTCTTC
few	NA	TRBV11-1	15	TRBJ1-1	CASSLAGVRVTEAFF	TGTGCCAGCAGCTTAGCGGGCGTCAGAGTCACTGAAGCTTTCTTT
NA	NA	TRBV27	16	TRBJ1-3	CASSPQGRLSGNTIYF	TGTGCCAGCAGCCCCCAGGGTCGATTGTCTGGAAACACCATATATTTT
NA	NA	TRBV25-1	15	TRBJ1-2	CASSEPRHEPYGYTF	TGTGCCAGCAGTGAACCTCGACATGAACCATATGGCTACACCTTC
NA	NA	TRBV6-2/TRBV6-3	13	TRBJ1-2	CASGSGGFYGYTF	TGTGCCAGCGGCTCCGGCGGGTTCTATGGCTACACCTTC
NA	NA	TRBV7-6	15	TRBJ1-1	CASSLSGPGPTEAFF	TGTGCCAGCAGCCTAAGCGGCCCCGGTCCCACTGAAGCTTTCTTT
NA	TRBD2	TRBV7-2	17	TRBJ2-7	CASSPPGLAGGRHEQYF	TGTGCCAGCAGCCCCCCGGGACTAGCGGGAGGGCGCCACGAGCAGTACTTC
few	NA	TRBV20-1	11	TRBJ2-7	CSARDGYEQYF	TGCAGTGCTAGAGATGGGTACGAGCAGTACTTC
few	NA	TRBV6-2/TRBV6-3	12	TRBJ2-7	CASTKHPYEQYF	TGTGCCAGCACCAAGCACCCCTACGAGCAGTACTTC
many	NA	TRBV5-4	17	TRBJ2-2	CASSPTNGGVGHGELFF	TGTGCCAGCAGCCCTACAAACGGCGGAGTTGGCCACGGGGAGCTGTTTTTT
many	NA	TRBV7-2	11	TRBJ2-5	CASTLQETQYF	TGTGCCAGCACCCTCCAAGAGACCCAGTACTTC
many	NA	TRBV7-2	14	TRBJ2-5	CASSYAGAGETQYF	TGTGCCAGCAGTTATGCGGGGGCGGGGGAGACCCAGTACTTC
NA	TRBD2	TRBV6-5	12	TRBJ2-2	CASSWGGGELFF	TGTGCCAGCAGTTGGGGGGGCGGGGAGCTGTTTTTT
few	NA	TRBV13	15	TRBJ2-1	CASSRGSADNNEQFF	TGTGCCAGCAGCCGGGGGTCGGCAGATAACAATGAGCAGTTCTTC
few	NA	TRBV15	16	TRBJ2-5	CATSRSNPAVAATQYF	TGTGCCACCAGCAGATCCAACCCCGCGGTGGCGGCGACCCAGTACTTC
NA	NA	TRBV20-1	13	TRBJ2-1	CSAPAWAYNEQFF	TGCAGTGCGCCAGCTTGGGCCTACAATGAGCAGTTCTTC
few	NA	TRBV10-3	17	TRBJ2-5	CAISDHQEGQIRETQYF	TGTGCCATCAGTGACCACCAGGAAGGGCAGATTCGTGAGACCCAGTACTTC
few	NA	TRBV28	18	TRBJ1-2	CASTPGAAGKSGAYGYTF	TGTGCCAGCACCCCCGGCGCGGCAGGGAAGTCGGGGGCCTATGGCTACACCTTC
many	TRBD2	TRBV19	17	TRBJ2-7	CASIGRTSGKGAYEQYF	TGTGCCAGTATTGGAAGGACTAGCGGAAAAGGCGCCTACGAGCAGTACTTC
NA	NA	TRBV24-1	12	TRBJ2-5	CATSLGGETQYF	TGTGCCACCAGTTTGGGGGGAGAGACCCAGTACTTC
few	TRBD2	TRBV6-2/TRBV6-3	16	TRBJ2-2	CASSYRTGGVSGELFF	TGTGCCAGCAGTTATCGCACGGGAGGCGTTTCCGGGGAGCTGTTTTTT
many	NA	TRBV7-2	13	TRBJ2-2	CASSLRQVRELFF	TGTGCCAGCAGCTTAAGACAAGTCCGGGAGCTGTTTTTT
many	NA	TRBV12-3/TRBV12-4	13	TRBJ2-2	CASSYPGSGELFF	TGTGCCAGCAGTTACCCAGGGTCCGGGGAGCTGTTTTTT
NA	NA	TRBV7-2	14	TRBJ1-3	CASSSQVSGNTIYF	TGTGCCAGCAGCTCTCAGGTCTCTGGAAACACCATATATTTT
many	TRBD1	TRBV28	15	TRBJ2-6	CTRDRIKPGANVLTF	TGTACGAGGGACAGGATAAAGCCTGGGGCCAACGTCCTGACTTTC
few	NA	TRBV11-2	16	TRBJ1-4	CASSLMGGIANEKLFF	TGTGCCAGCAGCTTGATGGGGGGAATAGCTAATGAAAAACTGTTTTTT
many	NA	TRBV19	14	TRBJ2-5	CASTEPGRRETQYF	TGTGCCAGTACCGAGCCGGGACGGAGAGAGACCCAGTACTTC
NA	NA	TRBV10-2	15	TRBJ2-5	CASSEPRSSQETQYF	TGCGCCAGCAGTGAGCCAAGGTCGTCGCAAGAGACCCAGTACTTC
many	NA	TRBV4-3	14	TRBJ1-2	CASSQVVDGYGYTF	TGCGCCAGCAGCCAAGTAGTTGACGGCTATGGCTACACCTTC
NA	TRBD2	TRBV6-2/TRBV6-3	15	TRBJ2-5	CASSFPLANQETQYF	TGTGCCAGCAGTTTCCCACTAGCGAACCAAGAGACCCAGTACTTC
NA	NA	TRBV27	13	TRBJ1-1	CASHRLGRTEAFF	TGTGCCAGTCACCGTTTGGGAAGGACTGAAGCTTTCTTT
NA	NA	TRBV7-9	15	TRBJ1-4	CASSPMGVWGEKLFF	TGTGCCAGCAGCCCCATGGGGGTTTGGGGTGAAAAACTGTTTTTT
many	TRBD1	TRBV7-8	19	TRBJ1-2	CASNRGSGTAYLGDYGYTF	TGTGCCAGCAACCGTGGGTCCGGGACAGCATACCTAGGGGACTATGGCTACACCTTC
NA	NA	TRBV7-2	15	TRBJ2-3	CASSLRLFPTDTQYF	TGTGCCAGCAGCTTACGTCTCTTTCCCACAGATACGCAGTATTTT
many	NA	TRBV7-2	12	TRBJ2-1	CASSLDYSEQFF	TGTGCCAGCAGCTTAGACTACAGTGAGCAGTTCTTC
NA	TRBD1	TRBV5-5	14	TRBJ1-1	CASSLAQGRAEAFF	TGTGCCAGCAGCTTGGCACAGGGGAGGGCTGAAGCTTTCTTT
few	TRBD2	TRBV27	16	TRBJ2-3	CASSLRLAGGPDTQYF	TGTGCCAGCAGTTTAAGACTAGCGGGAGGGCCGGATACGCAGTATTTT
many	NA	TRBV6-1	14	TRBJ2-7	CASSGTTETYEQYF	TGTGCCAGCAGTGGGACTACAGAGACCTACGAGCAGTACTTC
many	TRBD2	TRBV28	22	TRBJ2-1	CASTWRAVLGLAGELPSNEQFF	TGTGCCAGCACCTGGAGGGCAGTCCTCGGACTAGCGGGAGAACTCCCATCAAATGAGCAGTTCTTC
few	NA	TRBV6-4	13	TRBJ1-6	CASSDLVNSPLHF	TGTGCCAGCAGTGACTTGGTGAATTCACCCCTCCACTTT
many	TRBD1	TRBV10-3	14	TRBJ2-3	CAISGGTVTDTQYF	TGTGCCATCAGTGGGGGGACAGTGACAGATACGCAGTATTTT
many	NA	TRBV7-2	16	TRBJ1-3	CASSVDRFSGGNTIYF	TGTGCCAGCAGCGTCGACAGATTCTCCGGGGGAAACACCATATATTTT